This T cell receptor beta chain came from a study of cytomegalovirus exposure and HLA in healthy donors (dated by TCRdb to about 2017). Some background on the complete study: According to a later analysis, one platform produced both the 110 or so validation repertoires and the approximately 660 repertoires of the first cohort. Besides the first cohort of hundreds of subjects, a separate validation cohort made up of over a hundred different subjects was used. To predict cytomegalovirus infection status, the study brought together high-throughput TCR immunosequencing, statistical association of individual TCRs with disease status, and machine learning. The aim of the study was to test whether cataloging public T cell receptors could identify signatures of past pathogen exposure. The research as a whole found: A later analysis lacked HLA typing for the validation cohort, so it scored co-occurrence in that cohort across all 110 or so repertoires. In both the original and validation cohorts, the classifier was reported to diagnose cytomegalovirus status with high specificity and sensitivity. In a later analysis, TCRs clustered in the first cohort were found to also tend to co-occur in the roughly 110 validation repertoires, with 85% to 95% of cluster scores above 0. Most TCR sequences were observed very rarely across donors, whereas some public TCRs were present in many individuals. In the study, 150 to 200 TCR beta chains were listed as associated with cytomegalovirus. In vitro tests confirmed that a few of the cytomegalovirus-associated TCR beta chains recognize cytomegalovirus antigens. It was suggested by the authors that the approach could potentially be generalized to other disease states and immunological phenotypes.

The CDR3, cysteine through phenylalanine, is 12 amino acids long. The retained sequence is limited to the CDR3, 36 bases, with the frame set at the first base. A distance of 6 bases separates the germline ends of V and J, which lose 3 bases and 6 bases respectively. As encoded in the germline V gene, CDR1 is SGHDT while CDR2 is YYEEEE. Comment on this clone: The specificity of this receptor is unknown. The input lacks base qualities; no much larger clone sits a single base away.

Libraries were constructed by the immunoSEQ multiplex PCR assay. Under the source paper's analysis protocol: To diagnose cytomegalovirus status from the catalog of TCR beta chain sequences, a statistical classification framework was built. In TCRdb, the immuneACCESS table is reduced to in-frame sequences with V and J assigned. These tables do not hold every clone; where another copy was compared, an unresolved V gene accounts for under half, and the others remain unexplained. V, J and clone size are taken as reported in that table, and D and trimming were inferred from the DNA itself. The sample table lists more than 120,000 clones, roughly 89% of them with a count of one. The top ten clonotypes cover 4.5% of the sample. Donors formed part of the validation cohort, which comprised 120 subjects and was distinct from the first cohort of 550 to 850 subjects.

The rearranged chain carries TRBV5-6 and TRBJ2-2; the D gene remains uncertain. The specimen was PBMCs. The source is a man in his late teens or twenties in good health and CMV-seropositive. This receptor has the CDR3 CASSYRPGELFF. The DNA is as follows: TGTGCCAGCAGCTACAGACCCGGGGAGCTGTTTTTT.